These 10 T cell receptor beta chains were sequenced from one sample in a study of cytomegalovirus exposure and HLA in healthy donors. The PCR had 60 Vbeta and 13 Jbeta primers. TCRdb keeps only in-frame clones here, not all; method: immunoSEQ multiplex PCR. The data hold about 170,000 clones, with almost 85% observed a single time. Sequencing was done on a sample of PBMCs. The receptors stem from a boy between 2 and 15 years old in good health and CMV-seronegative.

The J gene is TRBJ1-4, the V gene TRBV5-8, with a weak D call TRBD1 (5 bases). Per germline, CDR1 SGHTS and CDR2 YDEGEE. The CDR3 sequence is 15 residues long. V lost 4 bases, J lost 3 bases, and 13 bases lay in between. DNA for the CDR3: TGTGCCAGCAGCCTCCACGGGGGTGCTAATGAAAAACTGTTTTTT. Amino acid sequence: CASSLHGGANEKLFF. The full variable domain, its missing parts supplied by reference TRBV5-8 and TRBJ1-4, is EAGVTQSPTHLIKTRGQQATLRCSPISGHTSVYWYQQALGLGLQFLLWYDEGEERNRGNFPPRFSGRQFPNYSSELNVNALELEDSALYLCASSLHGGANEKLFFGSGTQLSVL.

This sequence joins TRBV27 and TRBJ2-5; 8 nucleotides match TRBD1. The J call is doubtful: the DNA matches TRBJ2-7 better. Germline V gene data show CDR1 as MNHEY and CDR2 as SMNVEV (reference sequence). The CDR3 covers 14 residues. The CDR3 coding sequence is TGTGCCAGCAGTTTTGGGACAGGCGGCTACGAGCAGTACTTC. It is translated as CASSFGTGGYEQYF.

In its sample, this clone was seen a few times. The chain carries TRBV6-1 and TRBJ1-1; D might be TRBD1 (5 bases). Between the trimmed V and J ends, which lost 1 base and 8 bases, there was a span of 11 bases. This CDR3 has 13 residues. Per the germline V gene, CDR1 is MNHNS and CDR2 is SASEGT. The CDR3 nucleotides are TGTGCCAGCAGTGAAGTAGAGACAGCAGAAGCTTTCTTT. It specifies CASSEVETAEAFF.

The chain carries TRBV5-4 and TRBJ2-2, with unresolved D. V was pared by 4 bases and J by 1 base, with 5 bases between. The germline gives CDR1 SGHNT, CDR2 YYREEE (reference sequence). There are 13 residues in the CDR3. The CDR3 sequence is CASSQLNTGELFF. The CDR3 nucleotides read TGTGCCAGCAGCCAGTTGAACACCGGGGAGCTGTTTTTT.

The V gene is TRBV10-3, the J gene TRBJ2-3, with 12 bases matching TRBD2. The CDR3 extends over 15 amino acids. Trimming took 4 bases from V and 7 from J; bases not matched to a gene: 6. In germline, CDR1 is ENHRY, CDR2 SYGVKD. The CDR3 DNA reads as TGTGCCATCAGTGTTACTAGCGGGAGGTCCTATACGCAGTATTTT. Translation: CAISVTSGRSYTQYF.

V gene TRBV19 combines with J gene TRBJ2-7; 9 bases match TRBD2. Per the germline V gene, CDR1 is LNHDA and CDR2 is SQIVND (reference sequence). V lost 1 base, J lost 2 bases, and 3 bases stayed unmatched. The CDR3 has 15 amino acids. CDR3 sequence reads: CASSIGLAVPYEQYF. The CDR3 DNA reads as TGTGCCAGTAGTATAGGACTAGCGGTGCCCTACGAGCAGTACTTC.

This clone has more than one count but fewer than ten. The chain links TRBV28 to TRBJ2-7; 11 bases are a match to TRBD1. Germline CDR1 and CDR2: MDHEN and SYDVKM. V was pared by 7 bases and J by 3 bases, with 8 bases of the junction left unmatched. The CDR3 spans 15 residues. CDR3 loop: CASISSGTGGYEQYF. The CDR3 nucleotides are TGTGCCAGCATCAGCTCCGGGACAGGGGGCTACGAGCAGTACTTC. Using reference TRBV28 and TRBJ2-7 for the parts outside the CDR3, the full variable domain is DVKVTQSSRYLVKRTGEKVFLECVQDMDHENMFWYRQDPGLGLRLIYFSYDVKMKEKGDIPEGYSVSREKKERFSLILESASTNQTSMYLCASISSGTGGYEQYFGPGTRLTVT.

The chain links TRBV4-2 to TRBJ2-3; 9 nucleotides line up with TRBD1. The CDR3 has 18 amino acids. The J segment lost 3 bases and the V segment lost 3 bases, leaving 13 bases of the junction unmatched. In germline, CDR1 is LGHNA, CDR2 YNFKEQ. Written as DNA, the CDR3 is TGTGCCAGCAGCCATTTCACAGGGGGCAAAGGAGGAACAGATACGCAGTATTTT. It yields the protein CASSHFTGGKGGTDTQYF.

The CDR3 nucleotides read TGTGCCAGCAGTCCACGGACAGGGAGTAATCAGCCCCAGCATTTT. As protein: CASSPRTGSNQPQHF. The chain carries TRBV6-1 and TRBJ1-5; 8 bases agree with TRBD1. The CDR3 has 15 residues. Germline loops: CDR1 MNHNS, CDR2 SASEGT. V was clipped by 5 bases and J by 4 bases; unmatched bases: 7.

The chain joins TRBV19 to TRBJ2-3; TRBD1 matches at 8 bases. V lost 3 bases to trimming and J lost 2 bases; unmatched junction nucleotides: 7. The CDR3 covers 16 residues. Germline CDR1 LNHDA, CDR2 SQIVND (reference sequence). This chain's CDR3 is CASSMGQEPPTDTQYF. CDR3 sequence (DNA): TGTGCCAGTAGTATGGGACAGGAGCCTCCCACAGATACGCAGTATTTT. The complete variable domain, with remaining parts taken from reference TRBV19 and TRBJ2-3, reads DGGITQSPKYLFRKEGQNVTLSCEQNLNHDAMYWYRQDPGQGLRLIYYSQIVNDFQKGDIAEGYSVSREKKESFPLTVTSAQKNPTAFYLCASSMGQEPPTDTQYFGPGTRLTVL.